The T cell receptor beta chain under discussion was sequenced for a study of cytomegalovirus exposure and HLA in healthy donors. Notes on the study in general: Reported results showed that the classifier diagnosed cytomegalovirus status with high specificity and sensitivity.

TCRdb's table, derived via immunoSEQ multiplex PCR, lists solely in-frame clones and lacks some. The sample lists more than 85,000 clones; about nine tenths were seen once. A remark on this clone: Its antigen is as yet unknown.

The sequence was obtained from a young woman in good health and CMV-seronegative. Sequencing was carried out using PBMCs.

CDR3 sequence reads: CAWSTVAGPPPTDTQYF. The DNA for the CDR3 is TGTGCCTGGAGTACGGTAGCGGGTCCCCCCCCCACAGATACGCAGTATTTT. The rearrangement uses TRBV30 and TRBJ2-3; 7 bases map to TRBD2. V lost 2 bases to trimming and J lost 2 bases; unmatched junction nucleotides: 13. Germline lookup yields CDR1 GTSNPN and CDR2 SVGIG (reference sequence). This CDR3 is 17 amino acids long.